A selection of T cell receptor beta chains follows, all from one sample in a study of technical replicates of blood from four donors. Sequenced by immunoSEQ multiplex PCR; TCRdb stores in-frame clones only, minus some. Here the sample spans approximately 13,000 clones, roughly three quarters being singletons. The specimen was PBMCs. The receptors were gathered from a human donor in good health. Both conserved end residues are part of each CDR3. D genes are given only for firm matches. Expanded clones get a size class; other rows say once, few or many, or leave the size out.

TRBJ2-7	-	-	TRBV28	CASSYRGRTTYEQYF	TGTGCCAGCAGTTACAGGGGCCGGACTACCTACGAGCAGTACTTC
TRBJ1-5	-	-	TRBV7-6	CASSFEDNQPQHF	TGTGCCAGCAGCTTTGAGGACAATCAGCCCCAGCATTTT
TRBJ2-1	-	-	TRBV9	CASSEGGGSYNEQFF	TGTGCCAGCAGCGAGGGGGGGGGTTCCTACAATGAGCAGTTCTTC
TRBJ2-2	-	-	TRBV28	CASSFSDRGELFF	TGTGCCAGCAGTTTCTCCGACAGAGGGGAGCTGTTTTTT
TRBJ2-1	-	-	TRBV29-1	CSVVVTPGINNEQFF	TGCAGCGTTGTAGTCACTCCCGGGATAAACAATGAGCAGTTCTTC
TRBJ2-3	-	TRBD2	TRBV30	CAVGLAGADTQYF	TGTGCCGTGGGACTAGCTGGGGCAGATACGCAGTATTTT
TRBJ1-5	once	-	TRBV6-5	CASSWVPGQPQHF	TGTGCCAGCAGTTGGGTGCCGGGTCAGCCCCAGCATTTT
TRBJ2-3	-	TRBD2	TRBV19	CASSIALAGGADTQYF	TGTGCCAGTAGTATTGCCCTAGCGGGAGGAGCAGATACGCAGTATTTT
TRBJ1-2	-	-	TRBV15	CATSREADSNYGYTF	TGTGCCACCAGCAGAGAGGCAGACTCTAACTATGGCTACACCTTC
TRBJ2-2	-	-	TRBV9	CASSVNSYTGELFF	TGTGCCAGCAGCGTAAATTCGTACACCGGGGAGCTGTTTTTT
TRBJ1-1	few	-	TRBV6-5	CASSLGGSEAFF	TGTGCCAGCAGCCTGGGCGGGTCAGAAGCTTTCTTT
TRBJ1-4	few	-	TRBV28	CASSLPRGGNEKLFF	TGTGCCAGCAGTTTACCCCGGGGGGGGAATGAAAAACTGTTTTTT
TRBJ1-1	few	TRBD1	TRBV30	CAWRGAGQANTEAFF	TGTGCCTGGAGGGGGGCGGGACAGGCGAACACTGAAGCTTTCTTT
TRBJ2-1	once	TRBD2	TRBV5-1	CASSLLREAPLGVNEQFF	TGCGCCAGCAGCTTGTTGCGGGAGGCTCCCCTCGGAGTCAATGAGCAGTTCTTC
TRBJ1-3	-	-	TRBV2	CASSGTGKSGNTIYF	TGTGCCAGCAGTGGTACAGGGAAGTCTGGAAACACCATATATTTT
TRBJ1-3	once	TRBD1	TRBV30	CAWSVLSPGGRGNTIYF	TGTGCCTGGAGTGTACTATCCCCAGGGGGCCGTGGAAACACCATATATTTT
TRBJ2-1	-	-	TRBV2	CASSEAPSTGSSQEQFF	TGTGCCAGCAGTGAAGCGCCCTCGACAGGTTCCTCTCAGGAGCAGTTCTTC
TRBJ1-5	few	-	TRBV6-5	CASSYSTGDQPQHF	TGTGCCAGCAGTTACTCGACAGGAGATCAGCCCCAGCATTTT
TRBJ2-2	-	TRBD2	TRBV19	CASSIRGLGLAGYGANTGELFF	TGTGCCAGTAGTATAAGAGGTCTTGGGCTAGCGGGATACGGAGCGAACACCGGGGAGCTGTTTTTT
TRBJ1-5	-	-	TRBV5-5	CASSLDPGTASNQPQHF	TGTGCCAGCAGCTTGGATCCGGGAACAGCTAGCAATCAGCCCCAGCATTTT
TRBJ1-5	-	TRBD1	TRBV5-1	CASTPTGGSNQPQHF	TGCGCCAGCACCCCTACAGGGGGGAGCAATCAGCCCCAGCATTTT
TRBJ1-2	-	-	TRBV30	CAWSALGGLGYTF	TGTGCCTGGAGCGCCCTCGGGGGGCTTGGCTACACCTTC
TRBJ2-1	few	TRBD2	TRBV6-4	CASSELAGERNEQFF	TGTGCCAGCAGTGAGCTAGCGGGAGAGCGCAATGAGCAGTTCTTC
TRBJ1-1	-	TRBD1	TRBV7-3	CASSQDRGDTEAFF	TGTGCCAGCAGCCAGGACAGGGGGGACACTGAAGCTTTCTTT
TRBJ2-4	-	TRBD1	TRBV5-1	CASSARTPGQGVAIQYF	TGCGCCAGCAGCGCTAGGACCCCCGGGCAGGGGGTGGCCATTCAGTACTTC